Below, one T cell receptor (beta chain) is given with its context. This record belongs to a study of blood T cell repertoires in COVID-19. Background on the study: Donors in the United States, Italy and Spain gave samples during acute or convalescent COVID-19.

Original handling: Amplification of reference gene primers was used by the study to estimate nucleated cell counts. The assay was immunoSEQ multiplex PCR, and TCRdb's table has in-frame clones only and misses some. The DNA was the basis for D and trimming; V, J and clone size are from that table. The repertoire holds roughly 68,000 clones, with 70% to 90% as singletons. The CDR3 covers 13 residues. Germline V gene lookup returns CDR1 SGHNT and CDR2 YYREEE (reference sequence). V was trimmed by 0 bases and J by 8 bases, leaving 6 bases between them. The chain carries TRBV5-4 and TRBJ1-6; no clear D. The sample comprised peripheral blood. The clonotype was recovered from a man aged 45-65 years with acute or convalescent COVID-19. CDR3 sequence (DNA): TGTGCCAGCAGCTTGGGTATTGATTCACCCCTCCACTTT. The encoded protein is CASSLGIDSPLHF.